The 26 T cell receptor beta chains listed next were all sequenced from one sample in a study of regulatory T cells in long-lasting Graves disease. Time point described: persistent/refractory GD, antithyroid drugs over 5 years with positive TRAb. Scientists built the TCR library using RNA that was extracted from PBMCs. For TCR beta, libraries came from iRepertoire HTBI primers and Arm-PCR of CDR3 regions. TCRdb itself ran the multiplex PCR reads through MiXCR, one entry per CDR3 protein. The profile shows 420,000 or so distinct CDR3 sequences, 23% of them singletons. The material was peripheral blood mononuclear cells (PBMCs), obtained when the disease was refractory, from a patient treated with antithyroid drugs. The receptors were sampled from a female donor with Graves disease.

This clonotype showed up just a few times. This chain connects TRBV20-1 to TRBJ1-1; D remains ambiguous. The germline CDR1 and CDR2 sequences are DFQATT and SNEGSKA (reference sequence). The CDR3 sequence is 13 residues long. The V end was cut by 3 bases, the J end by 6 bases, with 14 bases between. The CDR3 region is CSARTGRRAEAFF. CDR3 nucleotides: TGCAGTGCTAGGACGGGGAGGAGGGCTGAAGCTTTCTTT.

This clonotype has a count of ten or more. This chain links TRBV3-1 with TRBJ1-2, with 8 bases identical to TRBD1. Germline values: CDR1 LGHDT, CDR2 YNNKEL (reference sequence). Trimming at V came to 1 base and at J to 2 bases, leaving 6 bases not matched to a gene. The CDR3 extends over 16 amino acids. CDR3 nucleotides: TGTGCCAGCAGCCAAGTACGGACAGGGCACAACTATGGCTACACCTTC. Amino acids: CASSQVRTGHNYGYTF.

In this sample, this clonotype turned up a few times. This chain links TRBV28 with TRBJ2-7; 8 nucleotides match TRBD1. Germline V gene sequence: CDR1 MDHEN, CDR2 SYDVKM. There are 11 residues in the CDR3. The CDR3 loop is CASSSGSQGAV. The CDR3 DNA sequence: TGTGCCAGCAGTTCAGGCTCGCAGGGGGCGGTC.

The V call is TRBV7-2, the J call TRBJ1-6, with D perhaps TRBD1 (5 bases). V lost 4 bases and J lost 16, with 17 bases in between. Per germline, CDR1 SGHTA and CDR2 FQGNSA. The CDR3 is 13 amino acids. CDR3 region: CASSSSGTDALHF. CDR3 in DNA: TGTGCCAGCAGCTCATCCGGGACCGACGCACTCCACTTT. Together with reference TRBV7-2 and TRBJ1-6, the CDR3 gives the full variable domain: GAGVSQSPSNKVTEKGKDVELRCDPISGHTALYWYRQSLGQGLEFLIYFQGNSAPDKSGLPSDRFSAERTGGSVSTLTIQRTQQEDSAVYLCASSSSGTDALHFGNGTRLTVT.

This chain joins TRBV12-3 or TRBV12-4 and TRBJ1-1; D is perhaps TRBD1 (5 bases). V shed 3 bases and J shed 3 bases, with 17 bases lying between them. CDR3 length: 16 amino acids. CDR3 DNA sequence: TGTGCCAGCAGTTTGGGACCTATTCAGCGGGACACTGAAGCTTTCTTT. Protein: CASSLGPIQRDTEAFF.

The chain links TRBV19 to TRBJ2-2, with TRBD2 as a possible D gene (6 bases). V was clipped by 7 bases and J by 2 bases, with 17 bases between them. Germline CDR1 reads LNHDA; CDR2 reads SQIVND (reference sequence). This CDR3 has 16 amino acids. DNA of the CDR3: TGTGCCAGTACCCCCCTTCCAGGACTAAACACCGGGGAGCTGTTTTTT. It specifies CASTPLPGLNTGELFF.

The gene calls are TRBV10-3 and TRBJ2-7; TRBD1 matches 7 bases. The CDR3 is made up of 12 amino acids. Germline V lookup: CDR1 ENHRY, CDR2 SYGVKD. Trimming cost V 4 bases and J 3 bases; bases outside gene matches: 0. CDR3 bases: TGTGCCATCAGTGGGACAGGCTACGAGCAGTACTTC. It translates to CAISGTGYEQYF.

This rearrangement joins TRBV20-1 to TRBJ2-5; D is possibly TRBD1 or TRBD2 (5 bases each). The CDR3 extends over 13 amino acids. V dropped 8 bases and J dropped 2 bases, with 15 bases sitting between them. Germline assignment: CDR1 DFQATT and CDR2 SNEGSKA (reference sequence). For the CDR3, the DNA is TGCAGTCTCACCGGGACCATACAAGAGACCCAGTACTTC. It codes for CSLTGTIQETQYF.

In this sample, this clonotype turned up a few times. The chain recombines TRBV19 with TRBJ2-7; TRBD2 is a possible D gene (5 bases). Trimming took 3 bases from V and 2 from J, leaving 17 bases between them. The germline V gene encodes CDR1 LNHDA and CDR2 SQIVND (reference sequence). The CDR3 is 16 amino acids. The CDR3 loop is CASSIGRGGPTYEQYF. CDR3 nucleotide sequence: TGTGCCAGTAGTATCGGGCGTGGCGGGCCAACCTACGAGCAGTACTTC.

This clonotype was seen at least ten times. The rearrangement uses TRBV28 and TRBJ2-7; D is uncertain. Trimming left V 1 base short and J 6 bases short, with 7 bases between. Germline V gene sequence: CDR1 MDHEN, CDR2 SYDVKM. This CDR3 has 12 residues. The CDR3 region is CASSLFFGEQYF. Written as DNA, the CDR3 is TGTGCCAGCAGTTTATTTTTTGGCGAGCAGTACTTC.

Turning to this clonotype: The junction differs from germline at one of its ends, possibly a read error. This chain connects TRBV20-1 to TRBJ2-7; no clear D. Germline-derived CDR1 and CDR2 are DFQATT and SNEGSKA (reference sequence). There are 13 residues in the CDR3. The DNA for the CDR3 is TGCAGTGCTAGAGAACTCATCTCCTCCGAGCAGTACTTC. The encoded protein is CSARELISSEQYF.

This clonotype was recorded many times. One end of the junction is discordant with germline, which a read error may explain. V and J are TRBV6-5 and TRBJ2-7, with D tentatively TRBD1 (5 bases). CDR1 MNHEY and CDR2 SVGAGI come from the germline V gene. The CDR3 length is 15 residues. CDR3 nucleotide sequence: TGTGCCAGCAGTAACTCTATAGGGGTCTCCTACGAGCAGTACTTC. Translating it yields CASSNSIGVSYEQYF.

This clonotype was counted between two and nine times. The chain carries TRBV6-5 and TRBJ1-5; 10 bases line up with TRBD1. V lost 4 bases, J lost 9 bases, and 9 bases stayed unmatched. The CDR3 has 15 residues. The germline V gene has CDR1 MNHEY and CDR2 SVGAGI. The CDR3, as DNA: TGTGCCAGCAGTTCCGCGACAGGGGGCCCCTGGCCCCAGCATTTT. This encodes CASSSATGGPWPQHF.

This clonotype was counted between two and nine times. The chain employs TRBV19 and TRBJ1-1; 7 nucleotides match TRBD1. With 0 bases clipped from V and 3 bases from J, the junction kept 10 bases outside the gene matches. Looked up from germline, CDR1 is LNHDA and CDR2 is SQIVND (reference sequence). The CDR3 is made up of 17 amino acids. The CDR3 bases are TGTGCCAGTAGTATAGAGACAGGGATAATCACGGACACTGAAGCTTTCTTT. Amino acid sequence: CASSIETGIITDTEAFF.

This clonotype came up a few times. The chain uses TRBV7-9 and TRBJ1-1; no clear D gene. This CDR3 comprises 16 residues. CDR1 and CDR2 from the germline V gene are SEHNR and FQNEAQ (reference sequence). The V end lost 1 base, the J end lost 4 bases, and 16 bases lay between the germline ends. CDR3 sequence: CASSLGRAGGPTEAFF. Here the CDR3 DNA reads TGTGCCAGCAGCTTAGGTCGGGCAGGCGGTCCCACTGAAGCTTTCTTT.

This clonotype was seen a handful of times. The chain links TRBV6-1 to TRBJ2-7; TRBD1 or TRBD2 may be the D gene (7 bases each). Trimming took 7 bases from V and 5 from J, leaving 18 bases between them. This CDR3 contains 14 residues. Germline CDR1 reads MNHNS; CDR2 reads SASEGT. CDR3 nucleotides: TGTGCCAGCAAGAAGGGGAGGGGGCCTGACGAGCAGTACTTC. Its translation is CASKKGRGPDEQYF.

The chain carries TRBV5-1 and TRBJ2-7; D is unresolved. Germline V gene data show CDR1 as SGHRS and CDR2 as YFSETQ. V lost 5 bases and J lost 7, with 19 bases in between. This CDR3 has 14 residues. The CDR3 DNA sequence: TGCGCCAGCAGTTGGAGTGTGGGTGATCTTGAGCAGTACTTC. Its protein is CASSWSVGDLEQYF.

V is TRBV4-1 and J is TRBJ1-2; 9 nucleotides agree with TRBD1. The CDR3 length is 14 residues. Germline loops: CDR1 MGHRA, CDR2 YSYEKL. Trimming cost V 3 bases and J 7 bases; bases outside gene matches: 6. The CDR3 nucleotides read TGCGCCAGCAGCCAGGACAGGGGAAGGGGTGGCTACACCTTC. The encoded protein is CASSQDRGRGGYTF.

This clonotype was detected only a few times. The chain carries TRBV25-1 and TRBJ2-7, with a possible D match to TRBD2 (6 bases). The V end lost 10 bases, the J end lost 5 bases, and 18 bases lay between the germline ends. Germline CDR1 MGHDK, CDR2 SYGVNS. The CDR3 spans 13 residues. CDR3: CATAGRGDHEQYF. In DNA, the CDR3 is TGTGCCACCGCGGGGAGAGGGGACCACGAGCAGTACTTC.

Remarks on this clonotype: At one end the junction does not follow the germline gene, possibly because of a read error. The J gene is TRBJ2-3, the V gene TRBV28; D is unresolved. The CDR3 consists of 15 residues. Germline lookup yields CDR1 MDHEN and CDR2 SYDVKM. The CDR3 nucleotides are TGTGCCCGCAGTGAATCAGGATCCGGGACAGATACGCAGTATTTT. Its protein product is CARSESGSGTDTQYF.

This clonotype was detected a few times. The V and J genes are TRBV7-9 and TRBJ1-5; D gene unclear. Germline assignment: CDR1 SEHNR and CDR2 FQNEAQ (reference sequence). V lost 5 bases to trimming and J lost 6 bases, with 14 bases between them. The CDR3 loop spans 14 amino acids. The CDR3 reads CASSPGPNGQPQHF. The CDR3 region has the DNA TGTGCCAGCAGCCCTGGACCCAACGGTCAGCCCCAGCATTTT.

This chain connects TRBV5-1 to TRBJ1-1; D possibly corresponds to TRBD1 (6 bases). Germline V gene sequence: CDR1 SGHRS, CDR2 YFSETQ. The CDR3 length is 14 residues. Trimming took 5 bases from V and 1 from J, leaving 12 bases between them. CDR3 amino acids: CASRSGVGNTEAFF. The CDR3 coding sequence is TGCGCCAGCAGGTCAGGGGTCGGGAACACTGAAGCTTTCTTT.

At least ten counts were recorded for this clonotype. The rearrangement uses TRBV2 and TRBJ1-5, with D hard to call. The CDR3 has 13 amino acids. Trimming cost V 6 bases and J 4 bases, with 10 bases left between them. The V gene's germline CDR1 is SNHLY and CDR2 FYNNEI. The CDR3 protein is CASRPGENQPQHF. CDR3 DNA sequence: TGTGCCAGCAGACCAGGCGAGAATCAGCCCCAGCATTTT.

This clonotype was counted a few times. This sequence joins TRBV24-1 and TRBJ2-1, with 9 bases lining up with TRBD1. CDR1 and CDR2 (germline): KGHDR, SFDVKD. This CDR3 comprises 15 residues. J lost 4 bases, V lost 8 bases, and 8 bases had no gene match. The CDR3 nucleotides read TGTGCCACCAACTTAAGGACAGGGGATTACAATGAGCAGTTCTTC. As protein: CATNLRTGDYNEQFF.

This clonotype has more than one count but fewer than ten. The chain uses TRBV6-2 or TRBV6-3 and TRBJ1-1, with D tentatively TRBD1 (6 bases). CDR1 is MNHEY, CDR2 SVGEGT, per germline. This CDR3 comprises 14 residues. Trimming shortened V by 7 bases and J by 1 base, and 13 bases separated the two germline ends. CDR3 residues: CASTKTGGNTEAFF. Written as DNA, the CDR3 is TGTGCCAGCACCAAGACAGGCGGGAACACTGAAGCTTTCTTT.

There are many counts of this clonotype. The rearrangement joins TRBV24-1 to TRBJ1-1; weak D call: TRBD1 (6 bases). CDR1 and CDR2 (germline): KGHDR, SFDVKD. This CDR3 has 15 amino acids. V lost 5 bases and J lost 0, with 12 bases in between. CDR3 coding DNA: TGTGCCACCAGTGCAGGGACAAAGATGAACACTGAAGCTTTCTTT. Translated, it gives CATSAGTKMNTEAFF.